Each of the 2 T cell receptor beta chains below was sequenced from the same sample in a study of neurological immune-mediated disorders (dated by TCRdb to the late 2010s). What the time point label conveys for this sample: technical triplicate 3. The library was built by means of 5' RACE. Sequencing relied on an Illumina HiSeq 2500. TCRdb reprocessing: public reads trimmed at Q25 with fastp, clones called with MiXCR, in-frame beta chains kept. Rows with a matching CDR3 protein are joined into one entry that keeps the most common DNA and genes. This sample has 25,000 to 35,000 distinct CDR3 sequences in its table, and approximately 15% of those were observed once. The ten most abundant clones make up almost 5% of the sample. Sequencing input: CD4+ T cells from blood. These receptors all come from a female donor with HTLV-1-associated myelopathy (HAM/TSP).

This clonotype was counted ten times or more. The chain combines TRBV27 with TRBJ1-5; a weak D match, TRBD1 (5 bases). There are 14 residues in the CDR3. V lost 1 base and J lost 7, with 11 bases in between. Germline loops: CDR1 MNHEY, CDR2 SMNVEV (reference sequence). CDR3 region: CASSLLGVWQPQHF. The DNA of the CDR3 is TGTGCCAGCAGTTTATTAGGGGTGTGGCAGCCCCAGCATTTT.

Comments on this clonotype: A much more abundant neighbour one base away suggests this may be a read error. This sequence joins TRBV6-2 or TRBV6-3 and TRBJ1-5; D is uncertain. V dropped 6 bases and J dropped 3 bases, with 15 bases sitting between them. This CDR3 has 15 amino acids. Germline values: CDR1 MNHEY, CDR2 SVGEGT. The CDR3 reads CASRSEQLVNQPQHF. DNA of the CDR3: TGTGCCAGCAGATCGGAACAGCTAGTCAATCAGCCCCAGCATTTT.